These 11 T cell receptor beta chains came from one sample sequenced in a study of Graves' ophthalmopathy and Graves' hyperthyroidism. RNA transcripts were the source from which TCR beta CDR3 regions were amplified. Following a first-round RT-PCR that used HTBI primers, a second-round multiplex PCR was carried out. TCRdb reprocessed the multiplex PCR reads via MiXCR and lists one record per CDR3 protein. Here the sample spans about 550,000 distinct CDR3 sequences, less than 40% being singletons. The sequenced sample consisted of peripheral blood or thyroid tissue (not recorded which). These receptors all stem from an adult man with Graves' hyperthyroidism.

This clonotype was seen many times. V gene TRBV7-9 combines with J gene TRBJ1-2, with no clear D. Looked up from germline, CDR1 is SEHNR and CDR2 is FQNEAQ (reference sequence). The CDR3 sequence is 12 residues long. The germline V and J ends were trimmed by 5 bases and 6 bases, with 10 bases remaining between them. This chain's CDR3 is CASSHPHDGYTF. The DNA of the CDR3 is TGTGCCAGCAGCCACCCCCATGATGGCTACACCTTC.

The chain combines TRBV7-9 with TRBJ1-2, with 7 bases lining up with TRBD1. Trimming removed 4 bases from V and 4 bases from J; junction bases left unmatched: 6. This CDR3 spans 14 amino acids. In germline, CDR1 is SEHNR, CDR2 FQNEAQ (reference sequence). CDR3 DNA: TGTGCCAGCAGCTGGGGGACAGCGACCTATGGCTACACCTTC. Translation gives CASSWGTATYGYTF.

This clonotype turned up a few times. The chain is built from TRBV28 and TRBJ1-3; D uncertain. The germline V gene has CDR1 MDHEN and CDR2 SYDVKM. The CDR3 loop spans 15 amino acids. Trimming pared 5 bases from V and 2 bases from J, leaving 13 bases between. CDR3: CASSPSLAAGNTIYF. The CDR3 DNA follows: TGTGCCAGCAGTCCCTCCCTGGCAGCTGGAAACACCATATATTTT.

The genes are TRBV2 and TRBJ1-2, with 8 bases identical to TRBD1. The germline CDR1 and CDR2 sequences are SNHLY and FYNNEI. The CDR3 totals 15 residues. With V trimmed by 1 base and J by 2 bases, 3 bases remained unmatched. CDR3 protein: CASSEGQGANYGYTF. DNA of the CDR3: TGTGCCAGCAGTGAAGGGCAGGGGGCAAACTATGGCTACACCTTC.

This rearrangement joins TRBV7-9 to TRBJ1-2, with D possibly matching TRBD1 (5 bases). CDR1 and CDR2 (germline): SEHNR, FQNEAQ (reference sequence). CDR3 length equals 14 residues. The ends were cut back, 3 bases at V and 0 bases at J, with 8 bases in the middle. The CDR3 DNA sequence: TGTGCCAGCAGCTTCCCAGGGACTAACTATGGCTACACCTTC. It translates to CASSFPGTNYGYTF.

This clonotype was found a few times. This chain links TRBV24-1 with TRBJ2-3, with unresolved D. Germline values: CDR1 KGHDR, CDR2 SFDVKD. The CDR3 length is 15 residues. V was trimmed by 4 bases and J by 0 bases, leaving 10 bases between them. The CDR3 loop is CATSEKGLSTDTQYF. CDR3 DNA: TGTGCCACCAGTGAGAAGGGCCTAAGCACAGATACGCAGTATTTT.

This clonotype showed up just a few times. A read error may account for a junction end that differs from germline. The chain couples TRBV10-3 to TRBJ1-6; D gene unclear. Per germline, CDR1 ENHRY and CDR2 SYGVKD. The CDR3 has 15 amino acids. The CDR3 loop is CASSYTLRLYSPLHF. In DNA, the CDR3 is TGTGCCAGCAGTTACACCCTTCGACTCTATTCACCCCTCCACTTT.

The chain links TRBV29-1 to TRBJ2-3; 8 positions agree with TRBD1. CDR3 length: 13 residues. V shed 3 bases, J shed 2 bases, and the junction held 1 base outside the gene matches. The germline V gene has CDR1 SQVTM and CDR2 ANQGSEA. DNA for the CDR3: TGCAGCGTTGAGACAGGGGCCACAGATACGCAGTATTTT. Translation: CSVETGATDTQYF.

The J gene is TRBJ1-1, the V gene TRBV2; 12 bases align to TRBD1. Germline V gene data show CDR1 as SNHLY and CDR2 as FYNNEI. The CDR3 loop spans 17 amino acids. V lost 7 bases, J lost 6 bases, and 15 bases stayed unmatched. CDR3: CASTGGGQGAGVPEAFF. The CDR3 bases are TGTGCCAGCACGGGGGGGGGACAGGGGGCCGGGGTACCTGAAGCTTTCTTT. Looking up the rest from reference TRBV2 and TRBJ1-1 gives the full variable domain: EPEVTQTPSHQVTQMGQEVILRCVPISNHLYFYWYRQILGQKVEFLVSFYNNEISEKSEIFDDQFSVERPDGSNFTLKIRSTKLEDSAMYFCASTGGGQGAGVPEAFFGQGTRLTVV.

This clonotype was recorded many times. In nucleotides, the CDR3 is TGTGCCAGCAGTTTCTCGCAGGGATGGTCTGGAAACACCATATATTTT. Translating it yields CASSFSQGWSGNTIYF. This chain links TRBV12-3 or TRBV12-4 with TRBJ1-3; a possible D gene is TRBD1 (5 bases). V was trimmed by 3 bases and J by 1 base, leaving 13 bases between them. The CDR3 runs to 16 residues.

V and J are TRBV11-1 and TRBJ1-1; D is uncertain. Trimming cost V 1 base and J 1 base, with 13 bases left between them. The CDR3 is made up of 16 amino acids. Germline V gene lookup returns CDR1 SGHAT and CDR2 FQDESV (reference sequence). The CDR3 nucleotides read TGTGCCAGCAGCTTAGTGCCCCGGGGAAAGAACACTGAAGCTTTCTTT. Translating gives CASSLVPRGKNTEAFF.